One and the same sample provided the 11 T cell receptor beta chains below, sequenced in a study of T cell repertoires in cytomegalovirus infection. These receptors lack a known antigen. TCRdb reprocessed the reads with MiXCR, giving one entry per CDR3 protein. The table has some 800,000 distinct CDR3 sequences, about 29% seen once. The sample consisted of cultured CD8+ T cells from PBMCs, taken from culture after CMV antigen stimulation. The receptors shown here come from a human donor in good health (CMV status not recorded). Some clones in this sample may be carry-over from other donors' samples.

This clonotype was counted between two and nine times. The chain uses TRBV28 and TRBJ2-3; 9 positions match TRBD2. CDR1 and CDR2 from the germline V gene are MDHEN and SYDVKM. The CDR3 extends over 17 amino acids. J was trimmed by 2 bases and V by 2 bases; bases with no gene match: 8. CDR3 in DNA: TGTGCCAGCAGTTTACTTCTTAGCGGGGGAAACACAGATACGCAGTATTTT. It is translated as CASSLLLSGGNTDTQYF.

In its sample, this clonotype was seen a few times. The J gene is TRBJ2-7, the V gene TRBV4-1, with D possibly being TRBD1 or TRBD2 (5 bases each). The germline V and J ends were trimmed by 0 bases and 1 base, with 16 bases remaining between them. The germline V gene has CDR1 MGHRA and CDR2 YSYEKL. The CDR3 totals 17 residues. The CDR3 reads CASSQENYWGSSYEQYF. In DNA form, the CDR3 reads TGCGCCAGCAGCCAAGAGAATTATTGGGGGTCTTCCTACGAGCAGTACTTC.

This clonotype occurred a few times. The chain combines TRBV29-1 with TRBJ2-7; 8 nucleotides match TRBD1. With 2 bases clipped from V and 0 bases from J, the junction kept 6 bases outside the gene matches. The CDR3 extends over 15 amino acids. Germline values: CDR1 SQVTM, CDR2 ANQGSEA. CDR3 region: CSVEFNGQGSYEQYF. CDR3 DNA: TGCAGCGTTGAATTTAACGGACAGGGCTCCTACGAGCAGTACTTC.

This rearrangement joins TRBV7-9 to TRBJ1-1, with D possibly being TRBD1 (6 bases). Trimming pared 1 base from V and 4 bases from J, leaving 13 bases between. This CDR3 comprises 15 residues. Germline CDR1 and CDR2: SEHNR and FQNEAQ (reference sequence). CDR3 DNA sequence: TGTGCCAGCAGCTTAGGGTCTTGGACAGCCACTGAAGCTTTCTTT. Protein: CASSLGSWTATEAFF.

This clonotype was observed many times. The J gene is TRBJ2-4, the V gene TRBV7-8, with 8 bases that match TRBD1. CDR1 is SGHVS and CDR2 is FQNEAQ in the germline V gene. J lost 8 bases, V lost 3 bases, and 9 bases had no gene match. The CDR3 is 15 amino acids. The CDR3 loop is CASSFVRGTGHIQYF. Here the CDR3 DNA reads TGTGCCAGCAGCTTCGTGAGAGGGACAGGCCACATTCAGTACTTC.

V and J are TRBV11-2 and TRBJ1-5; perhaps TRBD1 as D (5 bases). There are 15 residues in the CDR3. Germline CDR1 SGHAT, CDR2 FQNNGV. V dropped 0 bases and J dropped 6 bases, with 12 bases sitting between them. DNA for the CDR3: TGTGCCAGCAGCTTAGATTTAGGGGTCGGTCAGCCCCAGCATTTT. Translating gives CASSLDLGVGQPQHF.

This clonotype was recorded a few times. The rearrangement links TRBV6-5 to TRBJ2-1, with TRBD1 matching over 7 bases. The V and J ends lost 2 bases and 8 bases, in that order; junction bases with no gene match: 12. CDR1 and CDR2 (germline): MNHEY, SVGAGI. CDR3 length equals 16 residues. CDR3 region: CASSYARTGGLDEQFF. The CDR3, as DNA: TGTGCCAGCAGTTACGCACGGACAGGAGGTCTGGATGAGCAGTTCTTC.

The chain has TRBV4-1 and TRBJ1-3; D may be TRBD1 (6 bases). Germline V gene data show CDR1 as MGHRA and CDR2 as YSYEKL. This CDR3 comprises 16 residues. Trimming shortened V by 1 base and J by 2 bases, and 12 bases separated the two germline ends. CDR3 sequence (DNA): TGCGCCAGCAGCCAAGGGGGGCGACAGACTGGAAACACCATATATTTT. This sequence encodes CASSQGGRQTGNTIYF.

This clonotype was counted a few times. The V and J genes are TRBV7-9 and TRBJ1-2; weak D call: TRBD1 (6 bases). The CDR3 runs to 13 residues. Germline V gene data show CDR1 as SEHNR and CDR2 as FQNEAQ (reference sequence). Between the trimmed V and J ends, which lost 4 bases and 7 bases, there was a span of 13 bases. The CDR3: CASSSPGQGGYTF. The CDR3 coding sequence is TGTGCCAGCAGCTCTCCGGGACAAGGTGGCTACACCTTC.

This clonotype was recorded a few times. The V gene is TRBV20-1, the J gene TRBJ1-5; 10 bases align to TRBD1. V lost 3 bases to trimming and J lost 1 base; unmatched junction nucleotides: 3. The CDR3 is 15 amino acids. CDR1 and CDR2 from the germline V gene are DFQATT and SNEGSKA (reference sequence). For the CDR3, the DNA is TGCAGTGCTAGCCCGACAGGGGGCAGCAATCAGCCCCAGCATTTT. Translating gives CSASPTGGSNQPQHF.

This clonotype turned up a few times. The V gene is TRBV9, the J gene TRBJ1-1; the D gene is possibly TRBD1 (6 bases). Germline loops: CDR1 SGDLS, CDR2 YYNGEE. This CDR3 is built from 17 residues. Trimming took off 1 base at V and 1 base at J, with 17 bases between the two ends. The CDR3 loop reads CASSVSGQGHANTEAFF. CDR3 sequence (DNA): TGTGCCAGCAGCGTATCCGGGCAGGGACATGCGAACACTGAAGCTTTCTTT.